This T cell receptor beta chain came from a study of blood T cell repertoires in COVID-19. This clone was recorded once. Per germline, CDR1 KGHSH and CDR2 LQKENI. This CDR3 comprises 14 residues. The germline V and J ends were trimmed by 3 bases and 2 bases, with 8 bases remaining between them. Authors' processing steps: Scientists estimated how many nucleated cells there were by amplifying reference gene primers. Libraries were prepared by immunoSEQ multiplex PCR; TCRdb keeps only in-frame clonotypes and omits some of them. The V and J calls and clone size come from that table; D and trimming were worked out from the DNA. The table shows roughly 250,000 clones, with around 89% occurring only once.

The V call is TRBV18, the J call TRBJ1-3; D may be TRBD1 (6 bases). The source of this sequence is a man aged 35 to 55 who had recovered from COVID-19. Sequenced material: PBMCs or T cells enriched from blood (not recorded which). The CDR3 here is CASSPQGTGNTIYF. The CDR3 nucleotides are TGTGCCAGCTCACCCCAGGGGACTGGAAACACCATATATTTT.